Included here is one TCR beta chain sequence, with context. No antigen is known for it. The TCR beta cDNA libraries carried unique molecular identifiers. TCRdb re-called the PCR reads through MiXCR, storing one row per CDR3 protein. The sample lists around 440,000 distinct CDR3 sequences, roughly 45% occurring once. The data belong to a study of post-analysis software for immune sequencing data. Whole-study context: Included among the disease courses, which were recorded for the cohort, were relapsing-remitting, secondary progressive and progressive-relapsing multiple sclerosis. Regarding the study as a whole: The study found TRBV5-6, TRBV5-1 and TRBV20-1 among roughly 5 TRBV segments more frequent in patients than controls. Compared with controls, patients showed significantly lower normalized Chao1 diversity.

Germline V gives CDR1 SGHAT, CDR2 FQDESV (reference sequence). Losses at the gene ends were 2 bases for V and 4 bases for J; bases not matched to a gene: 8. There are 16 residues in the CDR3. The clonotype was recovered from a girl aged 5-17 years with multiple sclerosis. The chain is built from TRBV11-1 and TRBJ2-1; 7 bases are shared with TRBD1. The sequencing sample was made of blood. The CDR3 coding sequence is TGTGCCAGCAGCTTATCCGGGACAGCCTCTTACAATGAGCAGTTCTTC. Its protein is CASSLSGTASYNEQFF.